This is a list of T cell receptor beta chains from one sample in a study of beta chain features in type 1 diabetes. Measured with immunoSEQ multiplex PCR; TCRdb has only the in-frame clones, and not every one. The table shows 200,000 to 250,000 clones, with 9% to 10% occurring only once. Input material: naive CD4+ T cells from blood. These receptors were collected from a woman aged 18-29 years in good health. CDR3s include the opening cysteine and the closing phenylalanine or tryptophan. Fields, in order: V gene, CDR3 length, J gene, D gene, clone size, CDR3 protein, CDR3 DNA. A D gene is named only where the DNA matches it firmly. Part of the rows lack a size; the others show once, few, many or a class for expanded clones.

v_call: TRBV5-1; cdr3_length: 14; j_call: TRBJ2-3; d_call: NA; clone_size: few; cdr3_aa: CASSLRGSTDTQYF; cdr3_nt: TGCGCCAGCAGCTTGCGGGGGAGCACAGATACGCAGTATTTT
v_call: TRBV5-6; cdr3_length: 15; j_call: TRBJ2-7; d_call: NA; clone_size: NA; cdr3_aa: CASSLEGRGAYEQYF; cdr3_nt: TGTGCCAGCAGCTTGGAAGGCAGGGGGGCCTACGAGCAGTACTTC
v_call: TRBV4-1; cdr3_length: 19; j_call: TRBJ2-3; d_call: TRBD2; clone_size: few; cdr3_aa: CASSQASATSGRVGDTQYF; cdr3_nt: TGCGCCAGCAGCCAGGCCTCGGCTACTAGCGGGAGGGTTGGAGATACGCAGTATTTT
v_call: TRBV19; cdr3_length: 15; j_call: TRBJ1-2; d_call: NA; clone_size: few; cdr3_aa: CASSLQGGSGYGYTF; cdr3_nt: TGTGCCAGTAGTCTCCAGGGTGGGTCCGGCTATGGCTACACCTTC
v_call: TRBV7-7; cdr3_length: 16; j_call: TRBJ2-1; d_call: TRBD2; clone_size: NA; cdr3_aa: CASSSHEGGLGLEQFF; cdr3_nt: TGTGCTAGCAGCTCCCACGAGGGGGGACTAGGACTTGAGCAGTTCTTC
v_call: TRBV6-5; cdr3_length: 13; j_call: TRBJ2-3; d_call: NA; clone_size: few; cdr3_aa: CASSRDWEDTQYF; cdr3_nt: TGTGCCAGCAGTCGCGACTGGGAGGATACGCAGTATTTT
v_call: TRBV21-1; cdr3_length: 14; j_call: TRBJ1-5; d_call: NA; clone_size: NA; cdr3_aa: CASSKSGTNQPQHF; cdr3_nt: TGTGCCAGCAGCAAATCAGGTACTAATCAGCCCCAGCATTTT
v_call: TRBV19; cdr3_length: 15; j_call: TRBJ2-7; d_call: TRBD1; clone_size: few; cdr3_aa: CASSLVGGTSYEQYF; cdr3_nt: TGTGCCAGTAGCTTAGTAGGGGGCACATCCTACGAGCAGTACTTC
v_call: TRBV11-2; cdr3_length: 14; j_call: TRBJ1-6; d_call: NA; clone_size: few; cdr3_aa: CASSYNSYNSPLHF; cdr3_nt: TGTGCCAGCAGCTATAACTCCTATAATTCACCCCTCCACTTT
v_call: TRBV15; cdr3_length: 16; j_call: TRBJ2-1; d_call: TRBD1; clone_size: NA; cdr3_aa: CATSRPGDRGPREQFF; cdr3_nt: TGTGCCACCAGCCGACCGGGGGACAGGGGGCCGAGGGAGCAGTTCTTC
v_call: TRBV7-2; cdr3_length: 14; j_call: TRBJ1-5; d_call: TRBD1; clone_size: few; cdr3_aa: CASSPSGQGQPQHF; cdr3_nt: TGTGCCAGCAGCCCTAGCGGACAGGGGCAGCCCCAGCATTTT
v_call: TRBV5-5; cdr3_length: 13; j_call: TRBJ2-1; d_call: TRBD2; clone_size: NA; cdr3_aa: CASSAGLYPEQFF; cdr3_nt: TGTGCCAGCAGCGCGGGACTATACCCTGAGCAGTTCTTC
v_call: TRBV4-2; cdr3_length: 14; j_call: TRBJ2-7; d_call: NA; clone_size: few; cdr3_aa: CASSQDGSSYEQYF; cdr3_nt: TGTGCCAGCAGCCAAGATGGCAGCTCCTACGAGCAGTACTTC
v_call: TRBV18; cdr3_length: 14; j_call: TRBJ1-5; d_call: TRBD1; clone_size: few; cdr3_aa: CASSPGQGSQPQHF; cdr3_nt: TGTGCCAGCTCACCGGGACAGGGGAGTCAGCCCCAGCATTTT
v_call: TRBV7-9; cdr3_length: 17; j_call: TRBJ2-3; d_call: NA; clone_size: few; cdr3_aa: CASSLEGRDGFTDTQYF; cdr3_nt: TGTGCCAGCAGCTTAGAAGGGCGGGACGGATTCACAGATACGCAGTATTTT
v_call: TRBV10-3; cdr3_length: 14; j_call: TRBJ1-2; d_call: NA; clone_size: few; cdr3_aa: CAILSREGLYGYTF; cdr3_nt: TGTGCCATCCTCAGCAGGGAGGGGCTCTATGGCTACACCTTC
v_call: TRBV7-8; cdr3_length: 17; j_call: TRBJ1-3; d_call: TRBD1; clone_size: few; cdr3_aa: CASSLSPLDRAGNTIYF; cdr3_nt: TGTGCCAGCAGCTTATCTCCTTTGGACAGGGCTGGAAACACCATATATTTT
v_call: TRBV10-1; cdr3_length: 15; j_call: TRBJ2-1; d_call: NA; clone_size: NA; cdr3_aa: CASSDRGSSYNEQFF; cdr3_nt: TGCGCCAGCAGTGATAGGGGGAGCTCCTACAATGAGCAGTTCTTC
v_call: TRBV11-2; cdr3_length: 17; j_call: TRBJ1-4; d_call: TRBD1; clone_size: few; cdr3_aa: CASSSGSRGTTNEKLFF; cdr3_nt: TGTGCCAGCAGCTCAGGGTCCAGGGGGACGACTAATGAAAAACTGTTTTTT
v_call: TRBV2; cdr3_length: 13; j_call: TRBJ2-1; d_call: TRBD2; clone_size: NA; cdr3_aa: CASRKGLAGEQFF; cdr3_nt: TGTGCCAGCAGGAAGGGACTAGCGGGAGAGCAGTTCTTC
v_call: TRBV6-1; cdr3_length: 17; j_call: TRBJ2-1; d_call: TRBD1; clone_size: few; cdr3_aa: CASSEQGTTGGYNEQFF; cdr3_nt: TGTGCCAGCAGTGAACAGGGTACAACAGGGGGCTACAATGAGCAGTTCTTC
v_call: TRBV7-9; cdr3_length: 14; j_call: TRBJ2-1; d_call: TRBD2; clone_size: few; cdr3_aa: CASILVAGGNEQFF; cdr3_nt: TGTGCCAGCATCCTGGTAGCGGGGGGCAATGAGCAGTTCTTC
v_call: TRBV6-5; cdr3_length: 15; j_call: TRBJ1-2; d_call: NA; clone_size: NA; cdr3_aa: CASSPRKRSNYGYTF; cdr3_nt: TGTGCCAGCAGTCCAAGGAAGCGATCTAACTATGGCTACACCTTC
v_call: TRBV9; cdr3_length: 15; j_call: TRBJ2-1; d_call: TRBD2; clone_size: few; cdr3_aa: CASSTLAGGYGEQFF; cdr3_nt: TGTGCCAGCAGCACGCTAGCGGGAGGGTACGGTGAGCAGTTCTTC
v_call: TRBV5-1; cdr3_length: 14; j_call: TRBJ1-1; d_call: NA; clone_size: few; cdr3_aa: CASSLVQGNTEAFF; cdr3_nt: TGCGCCAGCAGCTTGGTCCAGGGGAACACTGAAGCTTTCTTT
v_call: TRBV30; cdr3_length: 15; j_call: TRBJ1-5; d_call: NA; clone_size: few; cdr3_aa: CAWSTGKISNQPQHF; cdr3_nt: TGTGCCTGGAGTACAGGAAAGATTAGCAATCAGCCCCAGCATTTT
v_call: TRBV2; cdr3_length: 14; j_call: TRBJ1-5; d_call: NA; clone_size: NA; cdr3_aa: CASSRDTSNQPQHF; cdr3_nt: TGTGCCAGCAGTCGGGACACTTCCAATCAGCCCCAGCATTTT
v_call: TRBV30; cdr3_length: 13; j_call: TRBJ1-1; d_call: NA; clone_size: few; cdr3_aa: CAWSERANTEAFF; cdr3_nt: TGTGCCTGGAGTGAGAGGGCGAACACTGAAGCTTTCTTT
v_call: TRBV10-3; cdr3_length: 13; j_call: TRBJ2-7; d_call: NA; clone_size: few; cdr3_aa: CAISATGMDEQYF; cdr3_nt: TGTGCCATCAGTGCGACAGGAATGGACGAGCAGTACTTC
v_call: TRBV6-1; cdr3_length: 14; j_call: TRBJ2-7; d_call: TRBD1; clone_size: NA; cdr3_aa: CASSSRDRYLEQYF; cdr3_nt: TGTGCCAGCAGTAGCCGGGACAGATATCTCGAGCAGTACTTC
v_call: TRBV7-3; cdr3_length: 15; j_call: TRBJ1-2; d_call: TRBD1; clone_size: NA; cdr3_aa: CASSSGQGADYGYTF; cdr3_nt: TGTGCCAGCAGCTCGGGACAGGGGGCGGACTATGGCTACACCTTC
v_call: TRBV5-4; cdr3_length: 14; j_call: TRBJ2-2; d_call: TRBD1; clone_size: NA; cdr3_aa: CASSIDRVPGELFF; cdr3_nt: TGTGCCAGCAGCATAGACAGGGTTCCCGGGGAGCTGTTTTTT
v_call: TRBV6-5; cdr3_length: 13; j_call: TRBJ1-1; d_call: NA; clone_size: few; cdr3_aa: CASSYSWNTEAFF; cdr3_nt: TGTGCCAGCAGTTACTCCTGGAACACTGAAGCTTTCTTT
v_call: TRBV14; cdr3_length: 16; j_call: TRBJ2-7; d_call: NA; clone_size: few; cdr3_aa: CASSQVLQGGSYEQYF; cdr3_nt: TGTGCCAGCAGCCAAGTTCTCCAGGGGGGCTCCTACGAGCAGTACTTC
v_call: TRBV19; cdr3_length: 13; j_call: TRBJ1-1; d_call: TRBD1; clone_size: NA; cdr3_aa: CASKGQVNTEAFF; cdr3_nt: TGTGCCAGTAAGGGACAGGTGAACACTGAAGCTTTCTTT
v_call: TRBV5-4; cdr3_length: 16; j_call: TRBJ1-1; d_call: NA; clone_size: few; cdr3_aa: CASSAGGLGSETEAFF; cdr3_nt: TGTGCCAGCAGCGCGGGGGGGCTCGGATCGGAGACTGAAGCTTTCTTT
v_call: TRBV4-2; cdr3_length: 15; j_call: TRBJ2-5; d_call: TRBD2; clone_size: few; cdr3_aa: CASSQGLAGPKTQYF; cdr3_nt: TGTGCCAGCAGCCAAGGACTAGCGGGACCAAAGACCCAGTACTTC
v_call: TRBV7-6; cdr3_length: 15; j_call: TRBJ1-4; d_call: TRBD1; clone_size: NA; cdr3_aa: CASSEDGTVNEKLFF; cdr3_nt: TGTGCCAGCAGCGAAGACGGGACAGTCAATGAAAAACTGTTTTTT
v_call: TRBV13; cdr3_length: 14; j_call: TRBJ1-4; d_call: TRBD1; clone_size: NA; cdr3_aa: CASSPRTGGEKLFF; cdr3_nt: TGTGCCAGCAGCCCAAGGACAGGTGGCGAAAAACTGTTTTTT
v_call: TRBV11-2; cdr3_length: 14; j_call: TRBJ2-2; d_call: NA; clone_size: many; cdr3_aa: CASSAGWNTGELFF; cdr3_nt: TGTGCCAGCAGTGCGGGGTGGAACACCGGGGAGCTGTTTTTT
v_call: TRBV4-1; cdr3_length: 16; j_call: TRBJ2-3; d_call: NA; clone_size: NA; cdr3_aa: CASLKVGGRTTDTQYF; cdr3_nt: TGCGCCAGCCTCAAGGTCGGAGGGCGAACCACAGATACGCAGTATTTT
v_call: TRBV5-1; cdr3_length: 15; j_call: TRBJ1-2; d_call: TRBD1; clone_size: few; cdr3_aa: CASSLAVGTATGYTF; cdr3_nt: TGCGCCAGCAGCTTGGCCGTCGGGACAGCTACGGGCTACACCTTC
v_call: TRBV19; cdr3_length: 14; j_call: TRBJ2-1; d_call: TRBD1; clone_size: many; cdr3_aa: CASSYRGSYNEQFF; cdr3_nt: TGTGCCAGTAGTTACAGGGGCTCCTACAATGAGCAGTTCTTC
v_call: TRBV9; cdr3_length: 15; j_call: TRBJ2-5; d_call: TRBD1; clone_size: NA; cdr3_aa: CASSGGQGGLETQYF; cdr3_nt: TGTGCCAGCAGCGGGGGACAGGGAGGTTTGGAGACCCAGTACTTC